The rows below give T cell receptor beta chains drawn from one sample of a study of long-term antiretroviral therapy in people with HIV. The data were produced by immunoSEQ multiplex PCR, yet TCRdb's version contains in-frame clones alone and is incomplete. The sample includes 25,000 to 35,000 clones, 75% to 90% seen only once; the top ten take roughly 7.3%. Specimen: unsorted PBMCs, collected 0.3 years after starting antiretroviral therapy. The receptors here all came from a man in his forties or fifties with HIV. CDR3s include the opening cysteine and the closing phenylalanine or tryptophan. D genes are given only for firm matches. Only some rows state a clone size, as once, few, many or a class for expanded clones.

TRBV5-1	TRBD1	13	.	TRBJ2-7	TGCGCCAGGCGATGGGACAGGCCCCACGAGCAGTACTTC	CARRWDRPHEQYF
TRBV6-5	TRBD1	15	.	TRBJ1-1	TGTGCCAGCAGTCGTAACAGGGGTGGCGACACTGAAGCTTTCTTT	CASSRNRGGDTEAFF
TRBV5-1	.	14	.	TRBJ2-5	TGCGCCAGCAGCCTTTTCGGGGCTGAAGAGACCCAGTACTTC	CASSLFGAEETQYF
TRBV7-2	.	13	few	TRBJ2-7	TGTGCCAGCAGCTTACGTCAGACCTACGAGCAGTACTTC	CASSLRQTYEQYF
TRBV6-1	.	15	once	TRBJ1-5	TGTGCCAGCAGTGTATGGCAGTCAGTCAATCAGCCCCAGCATTTT	CASSVWQSVNQPQHF
TRBV12-2	.	14	.	TRBJ1-2	TGTGCAAGTCGTCCCCCCCGGACAGGGGGTGGCTACACCTTC	CASRPPRTGGGYTF
TRBV5-4	TRBD1	14	few	TRBJ2-7	TGTGCCAGCAGCTTGGCTTGGACAGGGGACGAGCAGTACTTC	CASSLAWTGDEQYF
TRBV5-1	TRBD1	16	.	TRBJ1-1	TGCGCCAGCAGCTTCGGGACAGGGGGCGCTTTCGCTGAAGCTTTCTTT	CASSFGTGGAFAEAFF
TRBV15	.	15	.	TRBJ2-7	TGTGCCACCAGCGTGGGGCAGGGGACGAAATACGAGCAGTACTTC	CATSVGQGTKYEQYF
TRBV7-9	TRBD1	12	few	TRBJ1-2	TGTGCCAGCAGGCACAGGGGCGGTGGCTACACCTTC	CASRHRGGGYTF
TRBV5-1	.	13	.	TRBJ2-2	TGCGCCAGCAGCTTGTCGGACACCGGGGAGCTGTTTTTT	CASSLSDTGELFF
TRBV6-1	TRBD2	16	once	TRBJ2-1	TGTGCCAGCAGTGGACGACTAGCGGGAGGACGGAATGAGCAGTTCTTC	CASSGRLAGGRNEQFF
TRBV27	.	13	.	TRBJ2-2	TGTGCCAGCAGCCGCGCAGGAGCCGGGGAGCTGTTTTTT	CASSRAGAGELFF
TRBV4-1	.	14	.	TRBJ2-4	TGCGCCAGCAGCCCCCTTCTAGGTAGCGACATTCAGTACTTC	CASSPLLGSDIQYF
TRBV2	TRBD1	15	.	TRBJ2-1	TGTGCCAGCAGTGAAGAACAGGGGGCCTACAATGAGCAGTTCTTC	CASSEEQGAYNEQFF
TRBV28	.	15	.	TRBJ2-7	TGTGCCAGCAGTTTACCAGGGGCCCAGAGCTACGAGCAGTACTTC	CASSLPGAQSYEQYF
TRBV29-1	.	14	.	TRBJ1-2	TGCAGCGCCCAGGCCTGGGGGCGAGGCTATGGCTACACCTTC	CSAQAWGRGYGYTF
TRBV10-2	TRBD1	16	.	TRBJ2-6	TGCGCCAGCAGGGGACAGGGAAGCTCTGGGGCCAACGTCCTGACTTTC	CASRGQGSSGANVLTF
TRBV7-2	.	12	.	TRBJ2-3	TGTGCCAGCAGCACGGGGGCAGATACGCAGTATTTT	CASSTGADTQYF
TRBV6-5	.	14	.	TRBJ2-2	TGTGCCAGCAGCGCCGGGACATACACCGGGGAGCTGTTTTTT	CASSAGTYTGELFF
TRBV4-2	.	15	.	TRBJ1-6	TGTGCCAGCAGCTCAGACGGGCGGGAGAATTCACCCCTCCACTTT	CASSSDGRENSPLHF
TRBV27	.	18	.	TRBJ2-1	TGTGCCAGCAGCCGAGCCCATCTCGCAGCGTTTTCCTACAATGAGCAGTTCTTC	CASSRAHLAAFSYNEQFF
TRBV5-6	.	16	.	TRBJ2-3	TGTGCCAGCAGCTTGGGGCGGGACTCGAGCACAGATACGCAGTATTTT	CASSLGRDSSTDTQYF
TRBV7-9	.	14	once	TRBJ1-3	TGTGCCAGCAGCTTGACAGGCTCTGGAAACACCATATATTTT	CASSLTGSGNTIYF
TRBV4-3	.	15	.	TRBJ2-4	TGCGCCAGCAGCCAAGATCGGGGAGCCAAAAACATTCAGTACTTC	CASSQDRGAKNIQYF
TRBV14	TRBD2	15	.	TRBJ2-3	TGTGCCAGCAGCCGGTTGGGACTAGCTGTAGATACGCAGTATTTT	CASSRLGLAVDTQYF
TRBV25-1	.	14	.	TRBJ1-2	TGTGCCAGCAGATCGACCGGTACCCGATATGGCTACACCTTC	CASRSTGTRYGYTF
TRBV11-2	.	14	.	TRBJ2-5	TGTGCCAGCAGCTTAGTATACACCCAAGAGACCCAGTACTTC	CASSLVYTQETQYF
TRBV5-1	TRBD1	15	.	TRBJ2-7	TGCGCCAGCAGCTTGGAGCCAGGGGGCGCGGGGGAGCAGTACTTC	CASSLEPGGAGEQYF
TRBV5-1	.	14	few	TRBJ1-2	TGCGCCAGCAGCTTGCACGGAACGGGATATGGCTACACCTTC	CASSLHGTGYGYTF
TRBV5-1	.	14	.	TRBJ1-3	TGCGCCAGCAGCTCCGCATCCTCTGGAAACACCATATATTTT	CASSSASSGNTIYF
TRBV27	.	15	few	TRBJ1-5	TGTGCCAGCAGTTTATACCCAATCGAAGGGCAGCCCCAGCATTTT	CASSLYPIEGQPQHF
TRBV29-1	TRBD1	13	.	TRBJ2-3	TGCAGCGTTCCCGGACAGGTAGCAGATACGCAGTATTTT	CSVPGQVADTQYF
TRBV7-9	.	16	few	TRBJ2-7	TGTGCCAGCAGCTTAGGTTCCACCTCTCCCTCCTACGAGCAGTACTTC	CASSLGSTSPSYEQYF
TRBV5-1	.	17	few	TRBJ1-4	TGCGCCAGCAGCTTGTCTGGCACTTCGGGCCGTAATGAAAAACTGTTTTTT	CASSLSGTSGRNEKLFF
TRBV11-2	.	13	once	TRBJ2-1	TGTGCCAGCAGCCAGGCAGGGTTCAGTGAGCAGTTCTTC	CASSQAGFSEQFF
TRBV6-1	.	15	.	TRBJ2-3	TGTGCCAGCAGTGAGACCCTCATTGCCACAGATACGCAGTATTTT	CASSETLIATDTQYF
TRBV28	TRBD1	12	.	TRBJ1-1	TGTGCCAGCAGTAGGGGGCACACTGAAGCTTTCTTT	CASSRGHTEAFF
TRBV10-2	TRBD2	17	.	TRBJ2-2	TGCGCCAGCAGTGACCCCCGGGGGGAAAAAGTAACCGGGGAGCTGTTTTTT	CASSDPRGEKVTGELFF
TRBV11-3	.	13	.	TRBJ2-5	TGTGCCAGCAGCTCAAACCAGGGAGAGACCCAGTACTTC	CASSSNQGETQYF
TRBV30	.	17	.	TRBJ1-6	TGTGCCTGGAGAGCAAGGCCGGAAAGCTCCTATAATTCACCCCTCCACTTT	CAWRARPESSYNSPLHF